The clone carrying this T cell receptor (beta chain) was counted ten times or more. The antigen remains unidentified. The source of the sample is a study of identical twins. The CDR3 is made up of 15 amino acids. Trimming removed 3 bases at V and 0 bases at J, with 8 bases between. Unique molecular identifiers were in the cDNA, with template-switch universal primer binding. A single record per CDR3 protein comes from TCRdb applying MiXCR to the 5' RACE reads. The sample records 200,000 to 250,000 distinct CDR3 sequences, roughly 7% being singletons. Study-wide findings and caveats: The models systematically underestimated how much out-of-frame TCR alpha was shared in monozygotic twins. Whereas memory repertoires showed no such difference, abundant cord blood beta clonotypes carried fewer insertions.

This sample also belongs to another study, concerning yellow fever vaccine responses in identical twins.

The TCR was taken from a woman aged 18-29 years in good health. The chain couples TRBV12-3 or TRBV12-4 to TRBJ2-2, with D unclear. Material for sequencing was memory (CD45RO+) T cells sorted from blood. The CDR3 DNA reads TGTGCCAGCAGTTTGTTCAACGCGAACACCGGGGAGCTGTTTTTT. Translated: CASSLFNANTGELFF.